Below are 20 T cell receptor beta chains sequenced from a single sample in a study of cytomegalovirus exposure and HLA in healthy donors. Amplification used 60 Vbeta primers and 13 Jbeta primers. The repertoire was sequenced with immunoSEQ multiplex PCR; TCRdb's copy has only in-frame clones and lacks some. Among 180,000 or so clones listed, approximately 80% were seen once. Sequencing used PBMCs. These receptors originate from a woman aged 18-29 years in good health and CMV-seropositive.

The chain joins TRBV9 to TRBJ2-7, with D unresolved. Germline-derived CDR1 and CDR2 are SGDLS and YYNGEE. This CDR3 spans 14 amino acids. The V and J ends lost 0 bases and 2 bases respectively, with 9 bases between them. For the CDR3, the DNA is TGTGCCAGCAGCGTAGGCTTACAGCCCTACGAGCAGTACTTC. Amino acids: CASSVGLQPYEQYF.

V usage is TRBV7-2 and J usage is TRBJ1-2; 7 nucleotides align to TRBD1. This CDR3 is 13 amino acids long. From germline, CDR1 is SGHTA and CDR2 FQGNSA. With 5 bases clipped from V and 3 bases from J, the junction kept 3 bases outside the gene matches. CDR3 nucleotide sequence: TGTGCCAGCAGCCAGGGGGGCCACTATGGCTACACCTTC. Its protein is CASSQGGHYGYTF. Looking up the rest from reference TRBV7-2 and TRBJ1-2 gives the full variable domain: GAGVSQSPSNKVTEKGKDVELRCDPISGHTALYWYRQSLGQGLEFLIYFQGNSAPDKSGLPSDRFSAERTGGSVSTLTIQRTQQEDSAVYLCASSQGGHYGYTFGSGTRLTVV.

The DNA for the CDR3 is TGTGCCAGCAGCCAGGTGGGGGGGAACTACAATGAGCAGTTCTTC. It specifies CASSQVGGNYNEQFF. The V and J genes are TRBV7-9 and TRBJ2-1; 7 nucleotides match TRBD2. Per the germline V gene, CDR1 is SEHNR and CDR2 is FQNEAQ (reference sequence). The length of the CDR3 is 15 residues. V lost 5 bases to trimming and J lost 3 bases; unmatched junction nucleotides: 7.

The rearrangement joins TRBV7-9 to TRBJ1-5; D not certain. There are 14 residues in the CDR3. Trimming took 3 bases from V and 2 from J, leaving 8 bases between them. Germline CDR1 is SEHNR and CDR2 is FQNEAQ (reference sequence). CDR3 coding DNA: TGTGCCAGCAGCTTTTCTCCCGGCAATCAGCCCCAGCATTTT. Protein: CASSFSPGNQPQHF.

This clone was recorded a few times. The rearrangement joins TRBV7-9 to TRBJ1-4; tentatively, D is TRBD1 (6 bases). The V gene's germline CDR1 is SEHNR and CDR2 FQNEAQ (reference sequence). The CDR3 loop spans 14 amino acids. Trimming removed 5 bases from V and 6 bases from J, with 13 bases in between. This chain's CDR3 is CASSAGQKYEKLFF. The CDR3 region has the DNA TGTGCCAGCAGCGCTGGACAGAAATATGAAAAACTGTTTTTT.

This clone turned up a few times. V and J are TRBV27 and TRBJ1-1, with D uncertain. The length of the CDR3 is 13 residues. The V end lost 5 bases, the J end lost 2 bases, and 9 bases lay between the germline ends. The germline gives CDR1 MNHEY, CDR2 SMNVEV (reference sequence). This CDR3 is CASSLNSNTEAFF. The CDR3 coding sequence is TGTGCCAGCAGTCTTAACTCAAACACTGAAGCTTTCTTT.

Comments on this clone: The same CDR3 arises from other DNA sequences in this sample as well. The genes are TRBV19 and TRBJ2-5; 9 nucleotides align to TRBD1. Germline trimming cut 4 bases from V and 5 bases from J; bases unmatched to any gene: 5. The CDR3 is 14 amino acids. In germline, CDR1 is LNHDA, CDR2 SQIVND (reference sequence). The CDR3 loop is CASSTTGGVETQYF. DNA of the CDR3: TGTGCCAGTAGTACGACAGGGGGGGTGGAGACCCAGTACTTC.

The V gene is TRBV6-4, the J gene TRBJ2-1; TRBD2 matches at 15 bases. V shed 3 bases, J shed 4 bases, and the junction held 4 bases outside the gene matches. Germline-derived CDR1 and CDR2 are MRHNA and SNTAGT. The CDR3 is 17 residues long. For the CDR3, the DNA is TGTGCCAGCAGTGAAACCGGGACTAGCGGGGGGTACAATGAGCAGTTCTTC. Its translation: CASSETGTSGGYNEQFF.

This clone was seen once. This chain uses TRBV19 with TRBJ2-3; D unresolved. The V gene lost 4 bases and the J gene lost 1 base, with 12 bases spanning the gap. Germline-derived CDR1 and CDR2 are LNHDA and SQIVND (reference sequence). CDR3 size: 15 residues. CDR3 nucleotide sequence: TGTGCCAGTAGTAACAGCCGCATGGGCACAGATACGCAGTATTTT. The encoded protein is CASSNSRMGTDTQYF. The variable domain in full, with the rest retrieved from reference TRBV19 and TRBJ2-3, is DGGITQSPKYLFRKEGQNVTLSCEQNLNHDAMYWYRQDPGQGLRLIYYSQIVNDFQKGDIAEGYSVSREKKESFPLTVTSAQKNPTAFYLCASSNSRMGTDTQYFGPGTRLTVL.

This clone was counted once. The chain employs TRBV6-5 and TRBJ1-6, with D uncertain. V lost 0 bases, J lost 10 bases, and 13 bases lay in between. The CDR3 sequence is 15 residues long. In germline, CDR1 is MNHEY, CDR2 SVGAGI. CDR3 residues: CASSYSSAYGSPLHF. The CDR3 nucleotides are TGTGCCAGCAGTTACTCGAGCGCCTATGGGTCACCCCTCCACTTT.

The chain has TRBV9 and TRBJ2-1; tentative D call: TRBD2 (5 bases). Trimming pared 3 bases from V and 8 bases from J, leaving 18 bases between. This CDR3 spans 15 amino acids. CDR1 and CDR2 (germline): SGDLS, YYNGEE. The CDR3 DNA is TGTGCCAGCAGCGCATTAGGACTGGGAGTTGATGAGCAGTTCTTC. This codes for CASSALGLGVDEQFF.

The V and J genes are TRBV7-3 and TRBJ2-2; possibly TRBD1 for D (5 bases). V lost 5 bases, J lost 4 bases, and 8 bases lay in between. Germline lookup yields CDR1 SGHTA and CDR2 FQGTGA. The length of the CDR3 is 13 residues. CDR3 amino acids: CASSQGVTGELFF. The CDR3 DNA reads as TGTGCCAGCAGCCAAGGGGTCACCGGGGAGCTGTTTTTT.

This chain connects TRBV12-5 to TRBJ2-2; the D gene is possibly TRBD2 (7 bases). V was clipped by 0 bases and J by 6 bases, with 17 bases between them. Germline V gene lookup returns CDR1 LGHNT and CDR2 FRNRAP. CDR3 size: 17 residues. CDR3 protein: CASGLVRGKGGAGELFF. DNA for the CDR3: TGTGCTAGTGGTTTGGTAAGGGGGAAGGGGGGGGCCGGGGAGCTGTTTTTT.

The table lists this clone with a few counts. The CDR3 region has the DNA TGCGCCAGCAGCCAAGTTGAGGGAGGACCTAACTATGGCTACACCTTC. This translates into CASSQVEGGPNYGYTF. The rearrangement links TRBV4-3 to TRBJ1-2, with D hard to call. Germline loops: CDR1 LGHNA, CDR2 YSLEER. Trimming pared 1 base from V and 0 bases from J, leaving 12 bases between. The CDR3 runs 16 residues.

This clone has more than one count but fewer than ten. This CDR3 reads CASSLQGYSNQPQHF. For the CDR3, the DNA is TGTGCCAGCAGCCTACAGGGCTATAGCAATCAGCCCCAGCATTTT. This chain uses TRBV6-5 with TRBJ1-5; possibly TRBD1 for D (6 bases). The CDR3 totals 15 residues. Germline CDR1 is MNHEY and CDR2 is SVGAGI. V was shortened by 6 bases and J by 0 bases, with 12 bases between the two germline ends.

The chain has TRBV7-3 and TRBJ1-2; weak D call: TRBD1 (5 bases). CDR3 size: 15 residues. CDR1 SGHTA and CDR2 FQGTGA come from the germline V gene. With 5 bases removed from V and 3 bases from J, the gap between germline ends came to 16 bases. The CDR3 protein is CASSGTSIGDYGYTF. CDR3 coding DNA: TGTGCCAGCAGCGGTACCTCGATAGGGGACTATGGCTACACCTTC.

This chain uses TRBV7-9 with TRBJ2-1, with 8 bases fitting TRBD2. CDR1 SEHNR and CDR2 FQNEAQ come from the germline V gene (reference sequence). The length of the CDR3 is 14 residues. Trimming at V came to 4 bases and at J to 5 bases, leaving 4 bases not matched to a gene. The CDR3 DNA reads as TGTGCCAGCAGCTCCACTAGCGGAAACAATGAGCAGTTCTTC. Protein product: CASSSTSGNNEQFF.

The chain links TRBV9 to TRBJ2-1, with D possibly matching TRBD2 (6 bases). Germline CDR1 is SGDLS and CDR2 is YYNGEE. The CDR3 totals 16 residues. Trimming left V 3 bases short and J 7 bases short, with 20 bases between. DNA for the CDR3: TGTGCCAGCAGCGGATACCGGGACTCCGCCTCAAATGAGCAGTTCTTC. Encoded protein: CASSGYRDSASNEQFF.

For the CDR3, the DNA is TGTGCCAGCAGCGCTGGTAGCGGGGCAGCCTACGAGCAGTACTTC. Encoded protein: CASSAGSGAAYEQYF. This chain connects TRBV6-4 to TRBJ2-7, with TRBD2 matching 8 bases. V lost 6 bases to trimming and J lost 2 bases; unmatched junction nucleotides: 9. The CDR3 loop spans 15 amino acids. Looked up from germline, CDR1 is MRHNA and CDR2 is SNTAGT.

The chain carries TRBV5-1 and TRBJ2-5; TRBD2 agrees at 13 bases. The junction had 4 bases not matched to a gene; V was cut back by 0 bases and J by 5 bases. The CDR3 contains 16 residues. The V gene's germline CDR1 is SGHRS and CDR2 YFSETQ. The CDR3 region has the DNA TGCGCCAGCAGCTTGGTGACTAGCGGGGGGTTTGAGACCCAGTACTTC. Translated, it gives CASSLVTSGGFETQYF. Drawing the rest from reference TRBV5-1 and TRBJ2-5, the complete variable domain is KAGVTQTPRYLIKTRGQQVTLSCSPISGHRSVSWYQQTPGQGLQFLFEYFSETQRNKGNFPGRFSGRQFSNSRSEMNVSTLELGDSALYLCASSLVTSGGFETQYFGPGTRLLVL.